This TCR beta chain was captured by sequencing in a study of blood T cell repertoires in COVID-19. Libraries were prepared by immunoSEQ multiplex PCR; TCRdb keeps only in-frame clonotypes and omits some of them. The data hold 160,000 or so clones, with 80% observed a single time. Participants were aged roughly 18 to 90 years from about 25 US areas. Sequenced: PBMCs or T cells enriched from blood (not recorded which). This clonotype was sampled from a woman aged 60-75 years who had recovered from COVID-19.

CDR3 protein: CASSTDGRGSGYTF. In DNA form, the CDR3 reads TGTGCCAGCAGCACTGACGGCAGGGGAAGTGGCTACACCTTC. The rearrangement uses TRBV11-2 and TRBJ1-2; a possible D gene is TRBD1 (6 bases). Germline CDR1 is SGHAT and CDR2 is FQNNGV. CDR3 length: 14 residues. V shed 5 bases and J shed 7 bases, with 17 bases lying between them.